The 10 T cell receptor beta chains below come from one sample, sequenced in a study of blood T cell repertoires in COVID-19 (dated by TCRdb to 2018 to 2021). Library generation was performed with the immunoSEQ multiplex PCR assay. TCRdb carries this immuneACCESS record with in-frame sequences only. Its versions omit some clonotypes, under half of them owing to an unresolved V gene in the studies checked, with the rest unexplained. Counted in this sample were a few hundred thousand clones; approximately 91% of them appeared once. Around 13% of the sample is in the top ten clones. Material: peripheral blood. The receptors were gathered from a woman in her sixties or seventies with acute or convalescent COVID-19.

This sequence joins TRBV5-1 and TRBJ1-1; 11 bases line up with TRBD1. The V gene's germline CDR1 is SGHRS and CDR2 YFSETQ. The CDR3 spans 15 residues. Trimming took 4 bases from V and 4 from J; bases not matched to a gene: 6. CDR3 nucleotide sequence: TGCGCCAGCAGCGCGTCCGGGACAGGGGGCACTGAAGCTTTCTTT. It encodes CASSASGTGGTEAFF.

The chain carries TRBV7-3 and TRBJ2-1; tentative D call: TRBD1 (5 bases). V was clipped by 5 bases and J by 7 bases, with 12 bases between them. This CDR3 has 13 amino acids. The germline CDR1 and CDR2 sequences are SGHTA and FQGTGA. As DNA, the CDR3 is TGTGCCAGCAGCCAGGGATCCGGGAATGAGCAGTTCTTC. As protein: CASSQGSGNEQFF.

This clone was seen only once. CDR3 amino acids: CASSSFDRSTDTQYF. In DNA, the CDR3 is TGTGCCAGCAGTTCCTTCGACAGAAGCACAGATACGCAGTATTTT. This chain joins TRBV27 and TRBJ2-3; perhaps TRBD1 as D (5 bases). V lost 4 bases and J lost 0, with 11 bases in between. The length of the CDR3 is 15 residues. The germline CDR1 and CDR2 sequences are MNHEY and SMNVEV (reference sequence).

On this clone: At one end, the junction sequence differs from germline, possibly due to a read error. The chain combines TRBV6-2 or TRBV6-3 with TRBJ2-1; D is uncertain. This CDR3 has 11 residues. Germline assignment: CDR1 MNHEY and CDR2 SVGEGT. The CDR3 coding sequence is TGTGCCAGCAGTTACCCCAGCGCAGTCCTCTTC. Protein: CASSYPSAVLF.

This rearrangement joins TRBV5-6 to TRBJ1-3; D gene uncertain. V shed 0 bases and J shed 4 bases, with 14 bases lying between them. CDR3 size: 16 residues. The germline gives CDR1 SGHDT, CDR2 YYEEEE. The CDR3 nucleotides are TGTGCCAGCAGCTTGGGGGCCAGGCGAAAGGGAAACACCATATATTTT. Translated: CASSLGARRKGNTIYF.

V is TRBV5-1 and J is TRBJ2-1; 11 bases are a match to TRBD1. CDR3 length: 17 residues. Looked up from germline, CDR1 is SGHRS and CDR2 is YFSETQ. J was trimmed by 2 bases and V by 0 bases; bases with no gene match: 4. Here the CDR3 reads CASSLARTGGPYNEQFF. The CDR3 DNA follows: TGCGCCAGCAGCTTGGCAAGGACAGGGGGCCCCTACAATGAGCAGTTCTTC.

J is TRBJ1-5 and V is TRBV20-1, with TRBD1 identical over 7 bases. Germline assignment: CDR1 DFQATT and CDR2 SNEGSKA (reference sequence). CDR3 size: 16 residues. V shed 3 bases, J shed 0 bases, and the junction held 8 bases outside the gene matches. As DNA, the CDR3 is TGCAGTGCTAGTCATGGACAGGTCTATAGCAATCAGCCCCAGCATTTT. It codes for CSASHGQVYSNQPQHF.

The gene calls are TRBV14 and TRBJ2-5; D perhaps matches TRBD2 (5 bases). CDR1 is SGHDN and CDR2 is FVKESK in the germline V gene. Trimming took 4 bases from V and 4 from J, leaving 22 bases between them. The CDR3 sequence is 17 residues long. The CDR3 sequence is CASSPMVLGAGGETQYF. CDR3 coding DNA: TGTGCCAGCAGCCCTATGGTACTCGGCGCGGGCGGAGAGACCCAGTACTTC.

This rearrangement joins TRBV19 to TRBJ1-1; D uncertain. The CDR3 has 14 residues. With 0 bases removed from V and 5 bases from J, the gap between germline ends came to 10 bases. Germline CDR1 LNHDA, CDR2 SQIVND (reference sequence). CDR3 DNA sequence: TGTGCCAGTAGTATAGAGGGAGGACTTACTGAAGCTTTCTTT. It encodes CASSIEGGLTEAFF.

This clone appeared once. The chain is built from TRBV28 and TRBJ2-7; 10 bases line up with TRBD2. This CDR3 is built from 15 residues. Germline CDR1 MDHEN, CDR2 SYDVKM. The junction had 1 base not matched to a gene; V was cut back by 2 bases and J by 0 bases. The DNA of the CDR3 is TGTGCCAGCAGTTTAGCTAGCGGGAGCTCCTACGAGCAGTACTTC. Its protein product is CASSLASGSSYEQYF.